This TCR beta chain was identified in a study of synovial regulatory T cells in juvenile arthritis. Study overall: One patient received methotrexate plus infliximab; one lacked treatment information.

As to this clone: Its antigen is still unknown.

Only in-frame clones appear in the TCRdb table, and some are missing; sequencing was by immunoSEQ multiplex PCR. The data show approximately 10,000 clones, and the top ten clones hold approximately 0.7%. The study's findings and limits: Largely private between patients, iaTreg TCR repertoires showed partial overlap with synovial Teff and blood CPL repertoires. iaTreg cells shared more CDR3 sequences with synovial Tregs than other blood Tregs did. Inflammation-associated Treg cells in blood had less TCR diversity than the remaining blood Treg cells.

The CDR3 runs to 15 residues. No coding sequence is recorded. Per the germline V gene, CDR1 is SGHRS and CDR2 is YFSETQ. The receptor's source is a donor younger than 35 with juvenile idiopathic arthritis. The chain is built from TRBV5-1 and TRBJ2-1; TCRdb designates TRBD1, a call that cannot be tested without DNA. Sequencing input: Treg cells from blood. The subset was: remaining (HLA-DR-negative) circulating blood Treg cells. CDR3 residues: CASRITEKGYNEQFF.